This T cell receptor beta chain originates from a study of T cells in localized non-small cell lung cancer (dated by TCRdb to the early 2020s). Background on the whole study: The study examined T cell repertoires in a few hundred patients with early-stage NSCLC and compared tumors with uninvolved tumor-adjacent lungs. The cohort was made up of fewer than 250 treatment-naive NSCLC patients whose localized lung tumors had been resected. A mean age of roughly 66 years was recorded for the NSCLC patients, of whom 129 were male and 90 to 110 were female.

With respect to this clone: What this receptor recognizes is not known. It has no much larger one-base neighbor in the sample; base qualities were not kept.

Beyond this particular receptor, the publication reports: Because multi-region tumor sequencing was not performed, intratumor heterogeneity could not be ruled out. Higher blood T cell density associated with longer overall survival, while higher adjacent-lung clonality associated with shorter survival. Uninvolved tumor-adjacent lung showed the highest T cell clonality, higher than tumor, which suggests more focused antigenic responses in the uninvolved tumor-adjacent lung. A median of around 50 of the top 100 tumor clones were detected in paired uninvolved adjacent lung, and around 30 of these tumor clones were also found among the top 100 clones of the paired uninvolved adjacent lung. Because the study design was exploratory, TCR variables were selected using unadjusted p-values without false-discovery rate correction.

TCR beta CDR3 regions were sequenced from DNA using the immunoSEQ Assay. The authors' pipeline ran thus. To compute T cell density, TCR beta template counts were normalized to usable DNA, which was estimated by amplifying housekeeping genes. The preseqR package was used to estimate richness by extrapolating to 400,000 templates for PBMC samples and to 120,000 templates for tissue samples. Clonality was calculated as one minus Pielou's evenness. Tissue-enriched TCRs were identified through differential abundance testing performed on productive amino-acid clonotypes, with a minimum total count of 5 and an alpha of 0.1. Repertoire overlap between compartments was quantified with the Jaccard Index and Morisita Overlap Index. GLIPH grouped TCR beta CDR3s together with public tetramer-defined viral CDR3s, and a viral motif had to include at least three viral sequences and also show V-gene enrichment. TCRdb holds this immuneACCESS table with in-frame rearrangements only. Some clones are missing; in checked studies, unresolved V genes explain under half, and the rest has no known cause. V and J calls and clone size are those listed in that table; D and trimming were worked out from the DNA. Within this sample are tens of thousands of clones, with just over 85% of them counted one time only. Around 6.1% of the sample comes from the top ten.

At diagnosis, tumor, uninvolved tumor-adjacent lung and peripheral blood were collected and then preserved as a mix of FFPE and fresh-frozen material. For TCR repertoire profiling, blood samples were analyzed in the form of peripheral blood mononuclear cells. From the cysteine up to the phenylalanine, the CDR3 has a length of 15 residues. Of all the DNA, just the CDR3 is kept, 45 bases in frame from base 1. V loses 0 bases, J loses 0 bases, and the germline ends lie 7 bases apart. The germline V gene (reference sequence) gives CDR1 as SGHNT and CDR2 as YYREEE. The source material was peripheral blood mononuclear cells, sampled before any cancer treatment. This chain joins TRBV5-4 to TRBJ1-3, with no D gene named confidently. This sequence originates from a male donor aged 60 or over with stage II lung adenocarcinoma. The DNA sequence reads TGTGCCAGCAGCTTGGCAGGCGCCTCTGGAAACACCATATATTTT. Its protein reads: CASSLAGASGNTIYF.